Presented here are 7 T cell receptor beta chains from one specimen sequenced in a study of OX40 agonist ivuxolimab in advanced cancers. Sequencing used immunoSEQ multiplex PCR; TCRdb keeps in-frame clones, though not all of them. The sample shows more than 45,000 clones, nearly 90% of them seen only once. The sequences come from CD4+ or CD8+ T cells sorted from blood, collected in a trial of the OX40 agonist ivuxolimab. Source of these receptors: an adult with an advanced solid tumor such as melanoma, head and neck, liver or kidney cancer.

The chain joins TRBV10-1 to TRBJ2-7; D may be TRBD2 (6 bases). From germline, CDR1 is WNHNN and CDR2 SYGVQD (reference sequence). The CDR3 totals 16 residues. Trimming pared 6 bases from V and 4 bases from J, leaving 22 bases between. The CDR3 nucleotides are TGCGCCAGCAGGAAAGAACCGGGACTTCCCTCGTACGAGCAGTACGTC. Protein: CASRKEPGLPSYEQYV.

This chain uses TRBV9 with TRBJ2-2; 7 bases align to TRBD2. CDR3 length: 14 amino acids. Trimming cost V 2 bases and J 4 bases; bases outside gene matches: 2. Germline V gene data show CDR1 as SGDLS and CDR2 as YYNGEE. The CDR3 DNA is TGTGCCAGCAGCGTGGGAGGGTCCACCGGGGAGCTGTTTTTT. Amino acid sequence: CASSVGGSTGELFF.

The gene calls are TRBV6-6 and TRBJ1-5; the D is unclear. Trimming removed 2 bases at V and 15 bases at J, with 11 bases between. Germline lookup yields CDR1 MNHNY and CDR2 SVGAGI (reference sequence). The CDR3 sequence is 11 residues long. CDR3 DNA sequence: TGTGCCAGCAGTTACGAGGGCTCCCGGCATTTT. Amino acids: CASSYEGSRHF.

This CDR3 reads CASSQDYRDGRSGNTIYF. The CDR3 nucleotides are TGCGCCAGCAGCCAGGATTACCGGGACGGGAGATCTGGAAACACCATATATTTT. The chain carries TRBV4-3 and TRBJ1-3, with D perhaps TRBD1 (5 bases). V shed 3 bases and J shed 1 base, with 19 bases lying between them. The CDR3 sequence is 18 residues long. Germline CDR1 and CDR2: LGHNA and YSLEER.

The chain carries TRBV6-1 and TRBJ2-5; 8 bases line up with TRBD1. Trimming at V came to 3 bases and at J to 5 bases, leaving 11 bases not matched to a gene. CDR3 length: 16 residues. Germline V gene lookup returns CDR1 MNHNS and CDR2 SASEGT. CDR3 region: CASSELTGTGWETQYF. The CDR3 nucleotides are TGTGCCAGCAGTGAGCTAACAGGGACAGGCTGGGAGACCCAGTACTTC.

The CDR3 region is CASSLDSYNEQFF. The CDR3 DNA follows: TGTGCCAGCAGTCTGGACAGTTACAATGAGCAGTTCTTC. J is TRBJ2-1 and V is TRBV27; possibly TRBD1 for D (6 bases). Trimming shortened V by 5 bases and J by 4 bases, and 9 bases separated the two germline ends. Germline V CDR1 and CDR2: MNHEY, SMNVEV (reference sequence). This CDR3 region has 13 residues.

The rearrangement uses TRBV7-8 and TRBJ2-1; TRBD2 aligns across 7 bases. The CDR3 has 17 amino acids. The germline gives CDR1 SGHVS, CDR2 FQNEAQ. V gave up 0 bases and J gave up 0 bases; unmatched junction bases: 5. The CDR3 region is CASSLAIGGSSYNEQFF. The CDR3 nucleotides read TGTGCCAGCAGCTTAGCTATTGGCGGGAGCTCCTACAATGAGCAGTTCTTC. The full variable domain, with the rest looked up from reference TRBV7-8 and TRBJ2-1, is GAGVSQSPRYKVAKRGQDVALRCDPISGHVSLFWYQQALGQGPEFLTYFQNEAQLDKSGLPSDRFFAERPEGSVSTLKIQRTQQEDSAVYLCASSLAIGGSSYNEQFFGPGTRLTVL.